A single sample gave rise to the 17 T cell receptor beta chains below, sequenced in a study of cytomegalovirus exposure and HLA in healthy donors. PCR primers comprised 60 Vbeta and 13 Jbeta primers. Clones were sequenced by immunoSEQ multiplex PCR, and TCRdb holds only the in-frame ones, with some missing. The sample holds some 120,000 clones, approximately 75% seen once. Sequenced sample: PBMCs. The receptors come from a man aged 40-55 years in good health and CMV-seronegative.

The chain recombines TRBV4-3 with TRBJ1-6; D is uncertain. CDR1 LGHNA and CDR2 YSLEER come from the germline V gene. The V end was cut by 0 bases, the J end by 3 bases, with 6 bases between. CDR3 size: 15 residues. The CDR3 spells CASSQESHYNSPLHF. The CDR3 coding sequence is TGCGCCAGCAGCCAAGAGAGCCACTATAATTCACCCCTCCACTTT.

To note about this clone: At the DNA level, this CDR3 is encoded by other sequences in the same sample as well. The chain has TRBV5-1 and TRBJ2-1; maybe TRBD2 (6 bases). CDR1 and CDR2 (germline): SGHRS, YFSETQ. The CDR3 is 16 residues long. V was clipped by 0 bases and J by 4 bases, with 14 bases between them. CDR3 coding DNA: TGCGCCAGCAGCTTGGCAGCCGGGGGACTTTACAATGAGCAGTTCTTC. Its translation is CASSLAAGGLYNEQFF.

The J gene is TRBJ2-7, the V gene TRBV6-1; possibly TRBD1 for D (5 bases). V dropped 2 bases and J dropped 7 bases, with 12 bases sitting between them. CDR3 size: 13 residues. The V gene's germline CDR1 is MNHNS and CDR2 SASEGT. The CDR3 coding sequence is TGTGCCAGCAGTGAATTTCAAGGGGTTGAGCAGTACTTC. Translated, it gives CASSEFQGVEQYF.

This chain links TRBV7-2 with TRBJ1-1, with D perhaps TRBD1 (5 bases). CDR1 is SGHTA and CDR2 is FQGNSA in the germline V gene. CDR3 size: 13 residues. V was cut by 6 bases and J by 1 base, with 9 bases left in between. CDR3 region: CASRGDWNTEAFF. The DNA of the CDR3 is TGTGCCAGCAGGGGGGACTGGAACACTGAAGCTTTCTTT.

The CDR3 region has the DNA TGTGCCAGCGAAGAGGTTGGCAATCAGCCCCAGCATTTT. Its translation: CASEEVGNQPQHF. The chain recombines TRBV2 with TRBJ1-5; D gene uncertain. V was pared by 8 bases and J by 2 bases, with 10 bases between. This CDR3 spans 13 amino acids. CDR1 SNHLY and CDR2 FYNNEI come from the germline V gene.

This chain uses TRBV5-1 with TRBJ1-4; 8 bases fit TRBD1. Germline CDR1 SGHRS, CDR2 YFSETQ. The V gene end was trimmed by 4 bases and the J gene end by 8 bases; junction bases not matched to a gene: 10. The CDR3 loop spans 15 amino acids. CDR3 loop: CASSETGTGGEKLFF. The CDR3 coding sequence is TGCGCCAGCAGCGAGACCGGGACAGGTGGGGAAAAACTGTTTTTT.

CDR3 nucleotide sequence: TGCGCCAGCAGCTTGACAGAAACCCGACTAGCCGGGGAGCTGTTTTTT. Translated: CASSLTETRLAGELFF. This rearrangement joins TRBV5-1 to TRBJ2-2; a weak D match, TRBD2 (6 bases). The CDR3 runs to 16 residues. The germline CDR1 and CDR2 sequences are SGHRS and YFSETQ. The ends were cut back, 1 base at V and 6 bases at J, with 16 bases in the middle.

The chain carries TRBV5-1 and TRBJ1-2, with D perhaps TRBD1 (5 bases). The CDR3 runs to 11 residues. The germline gives CDR1 SGHRS, CDR2 YFSETQ. The ends were cut back, 7 bases at V and 7 bases at J, with 11 bases in the middle. The CDR3: CASRAGSGYTF. CDR3 nucleotide sequence: TGCGCCAGCCGGGCAGGGTCTGGCTACACCTTC.

The V gene is TRBV5-6, the J gene TRBJ1-2, with 10 bases aligning to TRBD1. The CDR3 contains 15 residues. Germline-derived CDR1 and CDR2 are SGHDT and YYEEEE. The junction had 4 bases not matched to a gene; V was cut back by 4 bases and J by 1 base. The DNA for the CDR3 is TGTGCCAGCAGCCGGGACAGGGGATATAACTATGGCTACACCTTC. This sequence encodes CASSRDRGYNYGYTF. Combining the CDR3 with reference TRBV5-6 and TRBJ1-2 gives the whole variable domain DAGVTQSPTHLIKTRGQQVTLRCSPKSGHDTVSWYQQALGQGPQFIFQYYEEEERQRGNFPDRFSGHQFPNYSSELNVNALLLGDSALYLCASSRDRGYNYGYTFGSGTRLTVV.

This sequence joins TRBV7-2 and TRBJ2-5; D might be TRBD1 (5 bases). Germline V gene sequence: CDR1 SGHTA, CDR2 FQGNSA. This CDR3 comprises 12 residues. V lost 4 bases, J lost 7 bases, and 10 bases lay in between. The CDR3 DNA reads TGTGCCAGCAGCTCAGGGTTGGGGACCCAGTACTTC. Protein product: CASSSGLGTQYF.

This CDR3 reads CAWSVSQKNTEAFF. The CDR3 coding sequence is TGTGCCTGGAGTGTATCGCAGAAGAACACTGAAGCTTTCTTT. This chain uses TRBV30 with TRBJ1-1; D not certain. The ends were cut back, 0 bases at V and 1 base at J, with 9 bases in the middle. Per the germline V gene, CDR1 is GTSNPN and CDR2 is SVGIG (reference sequence). CDR3 length: 14 residues. Supplemented by reference TRBV30 and TRBJ1-1, the full variable domain reads SQTIHQWPATLVQPVGSPLSLECTVEGTSNPNLYWYRQAAGRGLQLLFYSVGIGQISSEVPQNLSASRPQDRQFILSSKKLLLSDSGFYLCAWSVSQKNTEAFFGQGTRLTVV.

The chain links TRBV28 to TRBJ1-5; no clear D. The CDR3 runs to 12 residues. The V gene's germline CDR1 is MDHEN and CDR2 SYDVKM. V was shortened by 6 bases and J by 0 bases, with 3 bases between the two germline ends. The CDR3 protein is CASSNSNQPQHF. The CDR3 DNA is TGTGCCAGCAGCAATAGCAATCAGCCCCAGCATTTT.

The V gene is TRBV28, the J gene TRBJ2-5; D call uncertain. Germline V gene data show CDR1 as MDHEN and CDR2 as SYDVKM. This CDR3 has 14 residues. Trimming left V 6 bases short and J 5 bases short, with 16 bases between. CDR3 sequence: CASSHPGIVETQYF. CDR3 in DNA: TGTGCCAGCAGCCATCCGGGTATTGTGGAGACCCAGTACTTC.

This clone was seen a handful of times. The sample carries other DNA sequences with the same CDR3. The chain uses TRBV19 and TRBJ2-6; weak D call: TRBD1 (6 bases). Germline V gene data show CDR1 as LNHDA and CDR2 as SQIVND (reference sequence). V lost 6 bases and J 0 bases, leaving 9 bases between the germline ends. This CDR3 is 15 amino acids long. DNA for the CDR3: TGTGCCAGTAGGACAGGTAGCTCTGGGGCCAACGTCCTGACTTTC. It encodes CASRTGSSGANVLTF.

In regard to this clone: Relative to the germline gene, one junction end is altered; a read error may explain this. V gene TRBV4-3 combines with J gene TRBJ2-3, with a tentative D call TRBD2 (5 bases). This CDR3 has 16 residues. In germline, CDR1 is LGHNA, CDR2 YSLEER. The CDR3 coding sequence is TGCGTCAGCAGCCAAGATCTTTCCGGGGGCACAGATACGCAGTATTTT. Amino acid sequence: CVSSQDLSGGTDTQYF.

As to this clone: Relative to the germline gene, one junction end is altered; a read error may explain this. This same CDR3 is encoded by further DNA sequences in the sample. This chain uses TRBV6-5 with TRBJ2-1; TRBD2 might be the D (5 bases). This CDR3 region has 16 residues. Germline loops: CDR1 MNHEY, CDR2 SVGAGI. The CDR3 nucleotides are TGTGCCAGTAGTTATTACCCTCCGGGGACCTACAATGAGCAGTTCTTC. This codes for CASSYYPPGTYNEQFF.

This clone was found a few times. V and J are TRBV29-1 and TRBJ2-3; D possibly corresponds to TRBD2 (8 bases). Germline CDR1 SQVTM, CDR2 ANQGSEA. CDR3 length: 19 amino acids. With 6 bases removed from V and 1 base from J, the gap between germline ends came to 29 bases. The CDR3 bases are TGCAGCGTCGCGGAGTGGAGGGGGCCCTCGACTAGCGGCACAGATACGCAGTATTTT. Amino acids: CSVAEWRGPSTSGTDTQYF.